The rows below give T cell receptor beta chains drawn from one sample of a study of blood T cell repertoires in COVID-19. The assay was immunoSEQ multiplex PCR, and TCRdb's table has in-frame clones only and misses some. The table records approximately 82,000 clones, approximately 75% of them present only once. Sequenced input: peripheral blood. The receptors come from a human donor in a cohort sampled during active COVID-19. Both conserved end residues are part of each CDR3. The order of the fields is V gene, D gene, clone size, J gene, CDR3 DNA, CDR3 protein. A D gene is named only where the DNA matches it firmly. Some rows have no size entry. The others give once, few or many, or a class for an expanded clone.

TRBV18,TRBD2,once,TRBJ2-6,TGTGCCAGCTCACGGGAGGGCTCTGGGGCCAACGTCCTGACTTTC,CASSREGSGANVLTF
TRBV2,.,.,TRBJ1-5,TGTGCCAGCAGTGGTTATCAGGTAAATCAGCCCCAGCATTTT,CASSGYQVNQPQHF
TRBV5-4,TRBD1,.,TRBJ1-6,TGTGCCAGCAGCTTACAGGGGGCCGGTTCACCCCTCCACTTT,CASSLQGAGSPLHF
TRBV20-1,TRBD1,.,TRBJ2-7,TGCAGTGCTAGTTGGCGGCAGGGGGCCGGCGAGCAGTACTTC,CSASWRQGAGEQYF
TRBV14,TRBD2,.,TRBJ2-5,TGTGCCAGCAGCCGTAAGCGGGGTCTAATGGCGGCCCAGTACTTC,CASSRKRGLMAAQYF
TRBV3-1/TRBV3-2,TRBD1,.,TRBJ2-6,TGTGCCAGCAGCGAACCGGGACAGCCCTACTCTGGGGCCAACGTCCTGACTTTC,CASSEPGQPYSGANVLTF
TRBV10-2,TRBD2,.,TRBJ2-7,TGCGCCAGCAAACAGAGCGGGGGGAGAGGTTACGAGCAGTACTTC,CASKQSGGRGYEQYF
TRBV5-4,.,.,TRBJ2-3,TGTGCCAGCAGCAGGGCTGGACAGCTAGGTGGAGATACGCAGTATTTT,CASSRAGQLGGDTQYF
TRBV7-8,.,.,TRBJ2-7,TGTGCCAGCAGCCCCCTAGCGTTAAGCTCCTACGAGCAGTACTTC,CASSPLALSSYEQYF
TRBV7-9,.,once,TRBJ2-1,TGTGCCAGCAGCTTAATTCGCGGTAGCTCCTACAATGAGCAGTTCTTC,CASSLIRGSSYNEQFF
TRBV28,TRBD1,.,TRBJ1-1,TGTGCCAGCTGGGACAGGGAGAACACTGAAGCTTTCTTT,CASWDRENTEAFF
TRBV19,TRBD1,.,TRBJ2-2,TGTGCCAGTAGTATAGCTCCTCGGGGACAGGGCGGCACCGGGGAGCTGTTTTTT,CASSIAPRGQGGTGELFF
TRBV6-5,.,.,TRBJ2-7,TGTGCCAGCAGTTACTCCGGGGACGAGCAGTACTTC,CASSYSGDEQYF
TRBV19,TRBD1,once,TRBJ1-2,TGTGCCAGTAGGCTGACAGGGATCTTCTATGGCTACACCTTC,CASRLTGIFYGYTF
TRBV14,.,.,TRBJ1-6,TGTGCCAGCAGCCAAGAGGTCCAGGGCGGATCACCCCTCCACTTT,CASSQEVQGGSPLHF
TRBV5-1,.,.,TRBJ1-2,TGCGCCAGCAGCTTGGGTATCAGAAACTATGGCTACACCTTC,CASSLGIRNYGYTF
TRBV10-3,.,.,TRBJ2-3,TGTGCCATCAGTGAGTCGTCGGACAACAAGCAGTATTTT,CAISESSDNKQYF
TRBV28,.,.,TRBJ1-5,TGTGCCAGCAGTTTTGACTATAGCAATCAGCCCCAGCATTTT,CASSFDYSNQPQHF
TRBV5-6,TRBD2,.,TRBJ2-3,TGTGCCAGCAGGTTAGCGGGGGGGCCAGATACGCAGTATTTT,CASRLAGGPDTQYF
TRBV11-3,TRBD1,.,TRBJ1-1,TGTGCCAGCAGCTCGGGACAGGGGAGCTCTGAAGCTTTCTTT,CASSSGQGSSEAFF
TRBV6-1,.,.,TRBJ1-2,TGTGCCAGCAGTGAATGGGGACGGGGGAGAGGCTATGGCTACACCTTC,CASSEWGRGRGYGYTF
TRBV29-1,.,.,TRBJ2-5,TGCAGCGTTGAAGCGGACACTTCAGAGACCCAGTACTTC,CSVEADTSETQYF
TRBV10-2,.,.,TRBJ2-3,TGCGCCAGCCCATCGGTGGAGGGGGGGACCACAGATACGCAGTATTTT,CASPSVEGGTTDTQYF
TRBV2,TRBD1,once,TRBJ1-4,TGTGCCAGCAGTGAAAGACAGGGGGGACGGAAACTGTTTTTT,CASSERQGGRKLFF
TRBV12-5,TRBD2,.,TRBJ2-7,TGTGCTAGTGGTCCCTCCGGATTAGCGGGGGGGCCGAGGGAGCAGTACTTC,CASGPSGLAGGPREQYF
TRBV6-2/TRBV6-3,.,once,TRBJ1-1,TGTGCCAGCAGTACAGTTTCAAAAACGCGAGCTTTCTTT,CASSTVSKTRAFF
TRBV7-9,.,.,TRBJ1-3,TGTGCCAGCAGCGCTGACCGGGGGAGCTCTGGAAACACCATATATTTT,CASSADRGSSGNTIYF
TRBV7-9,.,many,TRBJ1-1,TGTGCCAGCAGCTTAGATGTCATATATGGCGAGGGCACTGAAGCTTTCTTT,CASSLDVIYGEGTEAFF
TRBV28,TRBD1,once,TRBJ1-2,TGTGCCAGCAGTCCCAATCAGGGGGCTGGCTACACCTTC,CASSPNQGAGYTF
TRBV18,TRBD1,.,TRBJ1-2,TGTGCCAGCTCACCGTATGAGACAGGGGATATCTATGGCTACACCTTC,CASSPYETGDIYGYTF
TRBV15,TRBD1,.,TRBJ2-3,TGTGCCACCAGCAGAGGTGACAGGGGACCAGATACGCAGTATTTT,CATSRGDRGPDTQYF
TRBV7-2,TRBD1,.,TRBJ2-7,TGTGCCAGCAGCTCGCGACAGGGCTCCTACGAGCAGTACTTC,CASSSRQGSYEQYF
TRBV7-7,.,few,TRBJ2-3,TGTGCTAGCAGTCCAGGGTCTCTTAGCACAGATACGCAGTATTTT,CASSPGSLSTDTQYF
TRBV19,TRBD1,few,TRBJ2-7,TGTGCCAGTAGTTGGACGGGACAGGGGGCAGGTGAGCAGTACTTC,CASSWTGQGAGEQYF
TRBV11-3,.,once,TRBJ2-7,TGTGCCAGCAGCTTTGCCGGAGCCTTCTACGAGCAGTACTTC,CASSFAGAFYEQYF
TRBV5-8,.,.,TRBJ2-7,TGTGCCAGCTCCCACTGGAGGGGTTACGAGCAGTACTTC,CASSHWRGYEQYF
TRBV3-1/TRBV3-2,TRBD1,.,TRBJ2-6,TGTGCCAGCAGCCGCCGGGACAGGGTTAATGGGGCCAACGTCCTGACTTTC,CASSRRDRVNGANVLTF
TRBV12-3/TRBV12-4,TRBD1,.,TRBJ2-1,TGTGCCAGCACTCCCAGGGGGCATTGGGAGCAGTTCTTC,CASTPRGHWEQFF
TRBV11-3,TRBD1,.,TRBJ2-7,TGTGCCAGCAGCTCAGGGACAGGTCCGTACGAGCAGTACTTC,CASSSGTGPYEQYF
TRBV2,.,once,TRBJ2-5,TGTGCCAGCAGTGAAGCAGGGGGTGAGACCCAGTACTTC,CASSEAGGETQYF
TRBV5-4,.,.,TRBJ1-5,TGTGCCAGCAGCCTACAGGGCCAGCCCCAGCATTTT,CASSLQGQPQHF
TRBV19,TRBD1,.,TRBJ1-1,TGTGCCAGTCGTATAGCAGGGGGCAGGACTGAAGCTTTCTTT,CASRIAGGRTEAFF
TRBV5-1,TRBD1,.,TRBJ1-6,TGCGCCAGCAGTTACGACAGGGGCAGATATTCACCCCTCCACTTT,CASSYDRGRYSPLHF
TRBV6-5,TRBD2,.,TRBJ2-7,TGTGCCAGCAGTTACGTGCCTAGCGGGAGGACCTACGAGCAGTACTTC,CASSYVPSGRTYEQYF
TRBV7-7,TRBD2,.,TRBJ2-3,TGTGCTAGCAGCTTTAGCGGGGGGGCAGATACGCAGTATTTT,CASSFSGGADTQYF
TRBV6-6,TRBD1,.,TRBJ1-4,TGTGCCAGCAGTCCAGGGGACAGCCCTGGGGGCAATGAAAAACTGTTTTTT,CASSPGDSPGGNEKLFF